A single sample is the source of the 8 T cell receptor beta chains below, sequenced in a study of tumor-infiltrating lymphocytes in primary liver carcinoma. They got blood RNA out of unsorted whole blood and also pulled out germline DNA. With roughly 0.5 ug total RNA as template and a constant-region primer, TCR beta cDNA was made. Libraries for TCR beta were built through three nested multiplex PCR rounds, which together made up a slightly modified ARM-PCR procedure. With TRBV1-TRBV30 forward primers and a C-beta reverse primer, the first two PCR rounds were run for approximately 10 cycles each. TCRdb re-called the multiplex PCR reads through MiXCR, storing one row per CDR3 protein. This sample has approximately 340,000 distinct CDR3 sequences, with less than 75% found just once. Material: peripheral blood. The receptors originated from a middle-aged man with primary liver carcinoma and hepatitis B virus infection.

Regarding this clonotype: This may arise from a read error, as a much more abundant clone is one base away. V gene TRBV29-1 combines with J gene TRBJ2-1; D unresolved. V lost 4 bases to trimming and J lost 3 bases, with 4 bases between them. Germline V gene sequence: CDR1 SQVTM, CDR2 ANQGSEA. CDR3 length: 11 amino acids. Here the CDR3 reads CSVAFYNEQFF. Written as DNA, the CDR3 is TGCAGCGTTGCCTTCTACAATGAGCAGTTCTTC.

This clonotype was seen ten or more times. The chain employs TRBV6-2 or TRBV6-3 and TRBJ2-1; D is ambiguous. CDR1 is MNHEY, CDR2 SVGEGT, per germline. This CDR3 has 18 residues. V was pared by 5 bases and J by 2 bases, with 22 bases between. The CDR3 spells CASSPLPPGPSPYNEQFF. The CDR3, as DNA: TGTGCCAGCAGTCCTCTGCCCCCCGGGCCCAGCCCCTACAATGAGCAGTTCTTC.

V and J are TRBV11-3 and TRBJ2-1; D possibly corresponds to TRBD2 (6 bases). V shed 10 bases and J shed 5 bases, with 15 bases lying between them. This CDR3 is 13 amino acids long. The germline gives CDR1 SGHNT, CDR2 YENEEA. CDR3 nucleotides: TGTGCCAACAGGCGCGGGAACGACAATGAGCAGTTCTTC. Its protein product is CANRRGNDNEQFF.

About this clonotype: A read error may be the cause here, since a much bigger clone is one base away. The chain couples TRBV12-3 or TRBV12-4 to TRBJ1-2; no clear D. This CDR3 has 13 residues. The CDR3 region is CVSSFTANYGYTF. CDR3 nucleotides: TGTGTCAGCAGTTTCACCGCTAACTATGGCTACACCTTC.

This clonotype came up many times. V and J are TRBV4-2 and TRBJ1-4, with D perhaps matching TRBD1 (5 bases). Trimming took off 1 base at V and 8 bases at J, with 14 bases between the two ends. The germline CDR1 and CDR2 sequences are LGHNA and YNFKEQ. This CDR3 has 15 residues. The CDR3 DNA follows: TGTGCCAGCAGCCAAGTTGAGGGGCTTTCCGAAAAACTGTTTTTT. This sequence encodes CASSQVEGLSEKLFF.

Points on this clonotype: Germline and junction disagree at one end, which may indicate a read error. V is TRBV11-2 and J is TRBJ2-5, with TRBD2 as a possible D gene (5 bases). From germline, CDR1 is SGHAT and CDR2 FQNNGV. This CDR3 has 14 residues. CDR3 in DNA: TGTGTCAGCAGCTGGACTGGAAGTGAAGAGACCCAGTACTTC. It specifies CVSSWTGSEETQYF.

With regard to this clonotype: At one end the junction does not follow the germline gene, possibly because of a read error. The rearrangement uses TRBV11-2 and TRBJ2-1; 8 nucleotides agree with TRBD2. Looked up from germline, CDR1 is SGHAT and CDR2 is FQNNGV. This CDR3 comprises 17 residues. The CDR3 DNA sequence: TGTCCCAGCAGCTTTACCACCGGGACTAGGCCCTATAATGAGCAGTTCTTC. Its protein product is CPSSFTTGTRPYNEQFF.

Note on this clonotype: A much larger clone sits a single nucleotide away, making a read error possible. The rearrangement uses TRBV10-3 and TRBJ2-1; the D gene is possibly TRBD1 (6 bases). CDR3 length: 14 residues. V gave up 5 bases and J gave up 3 bases, with 11 bases separating them. Germline CDR1 and CDR2: ENHRY and SYGVKD. The DNA of the CDR3 is TGTGCCATCAGTAGCAAGACAGGCTACAATGAGCAGTTCTTC. Protein product: CAISSKTGYNEQFF.